This T cell receptor beta chain was found in a study of blood T cell dynamics during melanoma immunotherapy. Study information: Patients with metastatic melanoma got pembrolizumab or nivolumab-ipilimumab as first-line care. Whole-study findings and limits: Whether repertoire-driving clones were melanoma-specific could not be determined.

A fixed DNA input of 350 ng was used per bulk PBMC sample. Generated by immunoSEQ multiplex PCR, the TCRdb table keeps only in-frame clones and is missing some. This sample has about 10,000 clones, with 88% found just once. Time point meaning: pre-treatment baseline. One draw preceded checkpoint blockade; another followed its first cycle at week 3. Comment on this clone: Its antigen is unknown.

CDR1 is MNHNY, CDR2 SVGAGI, per germline (reference sequence). V was cut by 0 bases and J by 0 bases, with 6 bases left in between. The CDR3 runs to 15 residues. This sequence originates from a human donor with melanoma. Specimen: blood, collected from a patient treated with checkpoint blockade. The chain links TRBV6-6 to TRBJ2-1, with D unclear. The CDR3 region is CASSYSLSSYNEQFF. For the CDR3, the DNA is TGTGCCAGCAGTTACTCCCTAAGCTCCTACAATGAGCAGTTCTTC.